The rows below give T cell receptor beta chains drawn from one sample of a study of cytomegalovirus exposure and HLA in healthy donors. Assay used: immunoSEQ multiplex PCR; TCRdb lists only in-frame clones, some missing. The table lists about 240,000 clones, more than 75% of them singletons. Sequencing was carried out using PBMCs. The receptors derive from a girl aged 2 to 10 in good health and CMV-seronegative. Each CDR3 is given with its conserved first and last residue. The order of the fields is clone size, V gene, J gene, D gene, CDR3 DNA, CDR3 protein. A D gene is named only where the DNA matches it firmly. The size field is filled for only some rows; it gives once, few, many or a size class.

clone size: .; V gene: TRBV2; J gene: TRBJ2-3; D gene: .; CDR3 DNA: TGTGCCAGCAGTGGTTATAGCTGGGGCACAGATACGCAGTATTTT; CDR3 protein: CASSGYSWGTDTQYF
clone size: .; V gene: TRBV2; J gene: TRBJ2-3; D gene: TRBD2; CDR3 DNA: TGTGCCAGCAGCCCGGGACTAGCGGGGGGCACAGATACGCAGTATTTT; CDR3 protein: CASSPGLAGGTDTQYF
clone size: .; V gene: TRBV5-4; J gene: TRBJ2-6; D gene: TRBD1; CDR3 DNA: TGTGCCAGCAGCGCTGTCCCGGGACAGGGCTCCGGGGCCAACGTCCTGACTTTC; CDR3 protein: CASSAVPGQGSGANVLTF
clone size: .; V gene: TRBV25-1; J gene: TRBJ1-4; D gene: TRBD1; CDR3 DNA: TGTGCCAGCAGTGACCCGGACAGGGGGAATGAAAAACTGTTTTTT; CDR3 protein: CASSDPDRGNEKLFF
clone size: .; V gene: TRBV10-1; J gene: TRBJ2-7; D gene: TRBD1; CDR3 DNA: TGCGCCAGCAGCGATGGTCAGGGCGGGACAGGGAACTACGAGCAGTACTTC; CDR3 protein: CASSDGQGGTGNYEQYF
clone size: .; V gene: TRBV5-1; J gene: TRBJ2-1; D gene: TRBD2; CDR3 DNA: TGCGCCAGCAGCTCCCCTATTATGGCTAGCGGGATAGGGAATGAGCAGTTCTTC; CDR3 protein: CASSSPIMASGIGNEQFF
clone size: .; V gene: TRBV29-1; J gene: TRBJ1-1; D gene: TRBD1; CDR3 DNA: TGCAGCGTTGTGGGGGGGACAGGGAGGACTGAAGCTTTCTTT; CDR3 protein: CSVVGGTGRTEAFF
clone size: .; V gene: TRBV14; J gene: TRBJ2-1; D gene: TRBD1; CDR3 DNA: TGTGCCAGCAGGAATGGGGGACAGGGGGTTGTTGAGCAGTTCTTC; CDR3 protein: CASRNGGQGVVEQFF
clone size: .; V gene: TRBV5-3; J gene: TRBJ2-5; D gene: TRBD1; CDR3 DNA: TGTGCCAGAAGCCAAAACCCCGGGACAGGGGGAGAGACCCAGTACTTC; CDR3 protein: CARSQNPGTGGETQYF
clone size: .; V gene: TRBV7-9; J gene: TRBJ2-2; D gene: .; CDR3 DNA: TGTGCCAGCAGCTCACAGGGTCGGACCGGGGAGCTGTTTTTT; CDR3 protein: CASSSQGRTGELFF
clone size: .; V gene: TRBV2; J gene: TRBJ1-4; D gene: .; CDR3 DNA: TGTGCCAGCAGTGCGCAGGGGATTAATGAAAAACTGTTTTTT; CDR3 protein: CASSAQGINEKLFF
clone size: .; V gene: TRBV7-8; J gene: TRBJ2-1; D gene: .; CDR3 DNA: TGTGCCAGCAGCTTATCTTCCCGGACTAGGGGGAATGAGCAGTTCTTC; CDR3 protein: CASSLSSRTRGNEQFF
clone size: .; V gene: TRBV5-1; J gene: TRBJ2-7; D gene: .; CDR3 DNA: TGCGCCAGCAGCACCGTAGCGGCGAGCTCCTACGAGCAGTACTTC; CDR3 protein: CASSTVAASSYEQYF
clone size: .; V gene: TRBV25-1; J gene: TRBJ1-5; D gene: .; CDR3 DNA: TGTGCGAGGGGGGGGCAACCTAGCAATCAGCCCCAGCATTTT; CDR3 protein: CARGGQPSNQPQHF
clone size: .; V gene: TRBV6-6; J gene: TRBJ2-7; D gene: TRBD1; CDR3 DNA: TGTGCCAGCAGTCCTCAAGAGACAGGGGGCTACGAGCAGTACTTC; CDR3 protein: CASSPQETGGYEQYF
clone size: .; V gene: TRBV9; J gene: TRBJ2-1; D gene: TRBD1; CDR3 DNA: TGTGCCAGCAGCGGGGGACAGGGCAATGAGCAGTTCTTC; CDR3 protein: CASSGGQGNEQFF
clone size: .; V gene: TRBV6-1; J gene: TRBJ1-5; D gene: .; CDR3 DNA: TGTGCCAGCAGTGAAGGCCAGTGGTATCAGCCCCAGCATTTT; CDR3 protein: CASSEGQWYQPQHF
clone size: .; V gene: TRBV5-1; J gene: TRBJ2-7; D gene: .; CDR3 DNA: TGCGCCAGTGCCCCTGGCGGGCCTACACCCTACGAGCAGTACTTC; CDR3 protein: CASAPGGPTPYEQYF
clone size: .; V gene: TRBV4-1; J gene: TRBJ1-4; D gene: .; CDR3 DNA: TGCGCCAGCAGCCAAGTTGTAAGGGGGACTAATGAAAAACTGTTTTTT; CDR3 protein: CASSQVVRGTNEKLFF
clone size: .; V gene: TRBV12-2; J gene: TRBJ1-2; D gene: .; CDR3 DNA: TGTGCAAGTCGCTTTAGTTCCAAAAACTATGGCTACACCTTC; CDR3 protein: CASRFSSKNYGYTF
clone size: .; V gene: TRBV19; J gene: TRBJ1-5; D gene: .; CDR3 DNA: TGTGCCAGTAGTAGAGGACTAATTTTACTGGATCAGCCCCAGCATTTT; CDR3 protein: CASSRGLILLDQPQHF
clone size: .; V gene: TRBV5-1; J gene: TRBJ2-4; D gene: .; CDR3 DNA: TGCGCCAGCAGCCCGAGTATTCTAGCCAAAAACATTCAGTACTTC; CDR3 protein: CASSPSILAKNIQYF
clone size: .; V gene: TRBV6-5; J gene: TRBJ2-7; D gene: TRBD1; CDR3 DNA: TGTGCCAGCAGTTACAGGGGGCAGGGCTACGAGCAGTACTTC; CDR3 protein: CASSYRGQGYEQYF
clone size: once; V gene: TRBV5-4; J gene: TRBJ2-3; D gene: TRBD1; CDR3 DNA: TGTGCCAGCAGCTTGGTGGATAGACAGGGTACAGATACGCAGTATTTT; CDR3 protein: CASSLVDRQGTDTQYF
clone size: .; V gene: TRBV18; J gene: TRBJ1-1; D gene: TRBD1; CDR3 DNA: TGTGCCAGCTCATCCCTCCCGACAGGGGGCGAGACTGAAGCTTTCTTT; CDR3 protein: CASSSLPTGGETEAFF
clone size: few; V gene: TRBV6-1; J gene: TRBJ1-3; D gene: .; CDR3 DNA: TGTGCCAGCAGTGAAGGATCCCTCAGGTCAGGAAACACCATATATTTT; CDR3 protein: CASSEGSLRSGNTIYF
clone size: .; V gene: TRBV7-9; J gene: TRBJ2-5; D gene: TRBD2; CDR3 DNA: TGTGCCAGCAGCCGACTAGCTGAAGAGACCCAGTACTTC; CDR3 protein: CASSRLAEETQYF
clone size: .; V gene: TRBV6-1; J gene: TRBJ1-4; D gene: TRBD1; CDR3 DNA: TGTGCCAGCATTGAGCCAGGGGGAACTAATGAAAAACTGTTTTTT; CDR3 protein: CASIEPGGTNEKLFF
clone size: .; V gene: TRBV29-1; J gene: TRBJ2-3; D gene: .; CDR3 DNA: TGCAGCGTTGAACTACTAGCTTCAAAATATACGCAGTATTTT; CDR3 protein: CSVELLASKYTQYF
clone size: .; V gene: TRBV29-1; J gene: TRBJ1-2; D gene: TRBD1; CDR3 DNA: TGCAGCGGACAGGGAGTGAATAACTATGGCTACACCTTC; CDR3 protein: CSGQGVNNYGYTF
clone size: .; V gene: TRBV29-1; J gene: TRBJ1-2; D gene: TRBD1; CDR3 DNA: TGCAGCGTTGAAACGTATAAGGGGGGACAGTATATCGATGGCTACACCTTC; CDR3 protein: CSVETYKGGQYIDGYTF
clone size: .; V gene: TRBV6-1; J gene: TRBJ2-2; D gene: TRBD2; CDR3 DNA: TGTGCCTACCAAGGACTAGGGAACACCGGGGAGCTGTTTTTT; CDR3 protein: CAYQGLGNTGELFF
clone size: .; V gene: TRBV6-4; J gene: TRBJ1-2; D gene: TRBD1; CDR3 DNA: TGTGCCAGCGGGGGACAGGCTGGCTATGGCTACACCTTC; CDR3 protein: CASGGQAGYGYTF
clone size: .; V gene: TRBV28; J gene: TRBJ2-3; D gene: .; CDR3 DNA: TGTGCCAGCAGTTTTGTGGCCTTATCTAGCACAGATACGCAGTATTTT; CDR3 protein: CASSFVALSSTDTQYF
clone size: .; V gene: TRBV7-9; J gene: TRBJ1-2; D gene: .; CDR3 DNA: TGTGCCAGCAGCCCAGGAAGGGATCCGACAGCAGCTAACTATGGCTACACCTTC; CDR3 protein: CASSPGRDPTAANYGYTF
clone size: .; V gene: TRBV6-1; J gene: TRBJ1-1; D gene: .; CDR3 DNA: TGTGCCAGCAGTGAAGTATCCGGGATTGAAGCTTTCTTT; CDR3 protein: CASSEVSGIEAFF
clone size: .; V gene: TRBV5-4; J gene: TRBJ2-7; D gene: TRBD2; CDR3 DNA: TGTGCCAGCATGCAGAGCGGGAGCTCCTACGAGCAGTACTTC; CDR3 protein: CASMQSGSSYEQYF
clone size: .; V gene: TRBV5-1; J gene: TRBJ2-1; D gene: .; CDR3 DNA: TGCGCCAGCAGCTTTCTCAAGGGGTCGAATGAGCAGTTCTTC; CDR3 protein: CASSFLKGSNEQFF
clone size: .; V gene: TRBV10-2; J gene: TRBJ1-5; D gene: .; CDR3 DNA: TGCGCCAGCAGCTTAACAGGCCCCTATAGCAATCAGCCCCAGCATTTT; CDR3 protein: CASSLTGPYSNQPQHF
clone size: .; V gene: TRBV18; J gene: TRBJ1-4; D gene: TRBD1; CDR3 DNA: TGTGCCAGCACGGACAGGGGAGGAACTAATGAAAAACTGTTTTTT; CDR3 protein: CASTDRGGTNEKLFF
clone size: few; V gene: TRBV5-4; J gene: TRBJ1-2; D gene: .; CDR3 DNA: TGTGCCAGCAGCTTAAATGTGGCAGGAACATATGGCTACACCTTC; CDR3 protein: CASSLNVAGTYGYTF
clone size: once; V gene: TRBV2; J gene: TRBJ1-5; D gene: TRBD1; CDR3 DNA: TGTGCCAGCAGTGTGGAGGGGGCTAGCAATCAGCCCCAGCATTTT; CDR3 protein: CASSVEGASNQPQHF
clone size: .; V gene: TRBV6-1; J gene: TRBJ1-2; D gene: TRBD1; CDR3 DNA: TGTGCCAGCAGTGAAGCCGGGACAGGAGGGTACGGCTACACCTTC; CDR3 protein: CASSEAGTGGYGYTF
clone size: .; V gene: TRBV7-8; J gene: TRBJ1-5; D gene: .; CDR3 DNA: TGTGCCAGCAGCCCCCTTTATAGCAATCAGCCCCAGCATTTT; CDR3 protein: CASSPLYSNQPQHF
clone size: .; V gene: TRBV18; J gene: TRBJ1-2; D gene: .; CDR3 DNA: TGTGCCAGCTCACCTTCCGAGGGCTATGGCTACACCTTC; CDR3 protein: CASSPSEGYGYTF